This T cell receptor beta chain was recovered during a study of OX40 agonist ivuxolimab in advanced cancers. Baseline, cycle 4 day 1, and cycle 7 day 1 were the blood sampling points. Germline assignment: CDR1 SNHLY and CDR2 FYNNEI. Trimming removed 6 bases from V and 1 base from J, with 2 bases in between. This CDR3 has 11 amino acids. Study-wide results and caveats: At 0.1 to 3.0 mg/kg and by week 6, clonal expansion occurred in CD4+ and CD8+ blood T cells.

About this clone itself: Its specificity is unknown.

Clones were sequenced by immunoSEQ multiplex PCR, and TCRdb holds only the in-frame ones, with some missing. The sample lists roughly 17,000 clones; less than 85% were seen once. The source is an adult with an advanced solid tumor such as melanoma, head and neck, liver or kidney cancer. The V gene is TRBV2, the J gene TRBJ2-3; D unresolved. The sequencing used CD4+ or CD8+ T cells sorted from blood, collected in a trial of the OX40 agonist ivuxolimab. CDR3 residues: CASSRTDTQYF. For the CDR3, the DNA is TGTGCCAGCAGCCGCACAGATACGCAGTATTTT.